The rows below give T cell receptor beta chains drawn from one sample of a study of beta chain features in type 1 diabetes. The repertoire was sequenced with immunoSEQ multiplex PCR; TCRdb's copy has only in-frame clones and lacks some. Among hundreds of thousands of clones listed, over 13% were seen once. Material for sequencing was naive CD4+ T cells from blood. These TCRs come from a young man with type 1 diabetes. CDR3s include the opening cysteine and the closing phenylalanine or tryptophan. A D gene is named only where the DNA matches it firmly. A clone size is listed for some rows: how often the clone was seen (once, few, many), or a class if it is expanded.

>14|TRBJ1-2|-|few|TRBV6-5
TGTGCCAGCAGTTACTCGGGGGCCCGATGGGGCTACACCTTC
CASSYSGARWGYTF
>16|TRBJ2-1|TRBD2|-|TRBV7-9
TGTGCCAGCAGCCTTTCAGTTAGCGGGAAATGGGGTGAGCAGTTCTTC
CASSLSVSGKWGEQFF
>13|TRBJ1-1|-|few|TRBV7-2
TGTGCCAGCAGCCGGACGGAGAACACTGAAGCTTTCTTT
CASSRTENTEAFF
>15|TRBJ1-2|TRBD1|-|TRBV5-1
TGCGCCAGCAGCTACGGCGGACAGGGAGTGTATGGCTACACCTTC
CASSYGGQGVYGYTF
>12|TRBJ2-7|-|few|TRBV5-1
TGCGCCAGCAGCAATCTTACCTACGAGCAGTACTTC
CASSNLTYEQYF
>14|TRBJ2-7|-|few|TRBV5-1
TGCGCCAGCAGCTTGAGGCAGGCATCCAACGAGCAGTACTTC
CASSLRQASNEQYF
>15|TRBJ1-2|-|-|TRBV2
TGTGCCAGCTTGAAGGATGGGAGGCAAGCCTATGGCTACACCTTC
CASLKDGRQAYGYTF
>13|TRBJ2-2|TRBD1|-|TRBV2
TGTGCCAGCAGCCCGGGACAGGCCGGGGAGCTGTTTTTT
CASSPGQAGELFF
>16|TRBJ2-3|-|-|TRBV21-1
TGTGCCAGCAGCAGGGGGCGGGCCCCGAGCACAGATACGCAGTATTTT
CASSRGRAPSTDTQYF
>13|TRBJ1-4|-|few|TRBV7-2
TGTGCCAGCAGCAGAGGACAGAATGAAAAACTGTTTTTT
CASSRGQNEKLFF
>14|TRBJ2-7|-|-|TRBV13
TGTGCCAGCAGCGACCGGGACAACTATTACGAGCAGTACTTC
CASSDRDNYYEQYF
>15|TRBJ2-5|-|few|TRBV7-2
TGTGCCAGCAGCTTAGAAGCGAGGGTCCGGGAGACCCAGTACTTC
CASSLEARVRETQYF
>15|TRBJ1-2|TRBD1|-|TRBV18
TGTGCCAGCTCCCCTGGACAGGGGACTAACTATGGCTACACCTTC
CASSPGQGTNYGYTF
>15|TRBJ1-3|-|-|TRBV5-4
TGTGCCAGCAGCTTACAGGGTTACTCTGGAAACACCATATATTTT
CASSLQGYSGNTIYF
>16|TRBJ2-5|-|-|TRBV7-2
TGTGCCAGCAGCCCAGGGGACGCAGCATACCAAGAGACCCAGTACTTC
CASSPGDAAYQETQYF
>18|TRBJ2-1|TRBD2|-|TRBV2
TGTGCCAGCAGTGAGAGGACTAGCGGTTCGAGCTCCTACAATGAGCAGTTCTTC
CASSERTSGSSSYNEQFF
>17|TRBJ2-1|-|-|TRBV7-2
TGTGCCAGCAGCTCCGGACTTCTCTCAAGCTCCTACAATGAGCAGTTCTTC
CASSSGLLSSSYNEQFF
>13|TRBJ1-2|TRBD1|few|TRBV29-1
TGCAGCGTTGGGGCCAGGGGGATTGGAGGCTACACCTTC
CSVGARGIGGYTF
>15|TRBJ2-1|TRBD2|-|TRBV6-1
TGTGCCAGCAGTGTACTAGCGGGAGGTGTGGATGAGCAGTTCTTC
CASSVLAGGVDEQFF
>14|TRBJ2-7|TRBD1|few|TRBV29-1
TGCAGCGTTCTCCCGGGACAGACATCCTACGAGCAGTACTTC
CSVLPGQTSYEQYF
>13|TRBJ2-5|-|-|TRBV5-1
TGCGCCAGCAGCTTGACGATGAAAGAGACCCAGTACTTC
CASSLTMKETQYF
>11|TRBJ1-5|TRBD1|-|TRBV7-9
TGTGCCAGCAGCTCAGGGGGGCCCCAGCATTTT
CASSSGGPQHF
>13|TRBJ2-7|TRBD1|few|TRBV29-1
TGCAGCGTAGGCGACAGGGGATGGTACGAGCAGTACTTC
CSVGDRGWYEQYF
>13|TRBJ2-5|-|-|TRBV18
TGTGCCAGCTCACCACCAGGAGGGGAGACCCAGTACTTC
CASSPPGGETQYF
>13|TRBJ2-2|-|few|TRBV29-1
TGCAGCGCTCTGTGGGCGGCCCCCGGGGAGCTGTTTTTT
CSALWAAPGELFF
>12|TRBJ1-1|-|few|TRBV29-1
TGCAGCGTCGGACCTCAGAACACTGAAGCTTTCTTT
CSVGPQNTEAFF